What follows are 24 T cell receptor beta chains derived from one specimen sequenced in a study of CD4 T cells in relation to SARS-CoV-2 and coronaviruses. No antigen is known for these receptors. The unexposed donors gave CD4+ T cells in about 2011-2019, prior to COVID-19. The cells were cultured for under 13 days before CD4+ T cells were isolated. TCRdb keeps only in-frame clones here, not all; method: immunoSEQ multiplex PCR. Found here are roughly 30,000 clones, roughly 69% of them singletons; the top ten hold under 30%. The specimen sequenced was CD4+ T cells from PBMCs, cultured in vitro. The receptors were sampled from a human donor in good health.

The rearrangement links TRBV5-1 to TRBJ2-7; no clear D. Trimming cost V 0 bases and J 5 bases, with 12 bases left between them. Germline V lookup: CDR1 SGHRS, CDR2 YFSETQ. CDR3 length: 14 amino acids. CDR3 sequence reads: CASSLGQSTHEQYF. The CDR3 DNA reads as TGCGCCAGCAGCTTGGGGCAATCTACACACGAGCAGTACTTC.

The chain recombines TRBV6-5 with TRBJ2-2, with 10 bases matching TRBD1. The CDR3 totals 16 residues. Germline V gene data show CDR1 as MNHEY and CDR2 as SVGAGI. Germline trimming cut 5 bases from V and 6 bases from J; bases unmatched to any gene: 9. This CDR3 is CASSNLPGQGSGELFF. In DNA, the CDR3 is TGTGCCAGCAGTAACTTACCGGGACAGGGGTCCGGGGAGCTGTTTTTT.

This clone was seen a few times. The genes are TRBV5-1 and TRBJ1-4; maybe TRBD1 (5 bases). Germline-derived CDR1 and CDR2 are SGHRS and YFSETQ. The CDR3 extends over 15 amino acids. Trimming cost V 5 bases and J 8 bases, with 19 bases left between them. Here the CDR3 DNA reads TGCGCCAGCAGGGCGGGGCCCGAGCAAGGGGAAAAACTGTTTTTT. This sequence encodes CASRAGPEQGEKLFF. Using reference TRBV5-1 and TRBJ1-4 for the parts outside the CDR3, the full variable domain is KAGVTQTPRYLIKTRGQQVTLSCSPISGHRSVSWYQQTPGQGLQFLFEYFSETQRNKGNFPGRFSGRQFSNSRSEMNVSTLELGDSALYLCASRAGPEQGEKLFFGSGTQLSVL.

The CDR3 DNA reads TGCGCCAGCAGCGCTGGTGGCCTAGCGGGGGGATACTACACAGATACGCAGTATTTT. Translating it yields CASSAGGLAGGYYTDTQYF. J is TRBJ2-3 and V is TRBV5-1; 11 bases line up with TRBD2. V shed 4 bases, J shed 2 bases, and the junction held 15 bases outside the gene matches. This CDR3 has 19 amino acids. CDR1 and CDR2 from the germline V gene are SGHRS and YFSETQ.

The CDR3 DNA follows: TGTGCCTGGAACACCGGGGCTTATGGCTACACCTTC. This encodes CAWNTGAYGYTF. The chain is built from TRBV30 and TRBJ1-2; D is perhaps TRBD1 (5 bases). CDR1 GTSNPN and CDR2 SVGIG come from the germline V gene (reference sequence). The CDR3 sequence is 12 residues long. V was cut by 4 bases and J by 5 bases, with 11 bases left in between.

The chain links TRBV6-5 to TRBJ1-6; D gene ambiguous. This CDR3 region has 15 residues. V was pared by 5 bases and J by 0 bases, with 8 bases between. CDR1 MNHEY and CDR2 SVGAGI come from the germline V gene. CDR3 amino acids: CASSRASSYNSPLHF. Written as DNA, the CDR3 is TGTGCCAGCAGTCGGGCCAGCTCCTATAATTCACCCCTCCACTTT.

The V and J genes are TRBV7-3 and TRBJ2-7; D is possibly TRBD2 (7 bases). Germline V gene data show CDR1 as SGHTA and CDR2 as FQGTGA. This CDR3 region has 14 residues. V lost 5 bases, J lost 3 bases, and 14 bases lay in between. The CDR3 DNA follows: TGTGCCAGCAGCCCGGGGCGGGGGCGCTACGAGCAGTACTTC. Translation gives CASSPGRGRYEQYF. The full variable domain, rest sourced from reference TRBV7-3 and TRBJ2-7, is GAGVSQTPSNKVTEKGKYVELRCDPISGHTALYWYRQSLGQGPEFLIYFQGTGAADDSGLPNDRFFAVRPEGSVSTLKIQRTERGDSAVYLCASSPGRGRYEQYFGPGTRLTVT.

V usage is TRBV9 and J usage is TRBJ2-1; 8 bases are shared with TRBD2. The trim removed 3 bases at V and 6 bases at J, leaving 14 bases unmatched. The CDR3 extends over 17 amino acids. The V gene's germline CDR1 is SGDLS and CDR2 YYNGEE. The CDR3 DNA is TGTGCCAGCAGCGCCGAGGGGGAGGGACTAGTAAGCAATGAGCAGTTCTTC. Its translation is CASSAEGEGLVSNEQFF. The full variable domain, rest sourced from reference TRBV9 and TRBJ2-1, is DSGVTQTPKHLITATGQRVTLRCSPRSGDLSVYWYQQSLDQGLQFLIQYYNGEERAKGNILERFSAQQFPDLHSELNLSSLELGDSALYFCASSAEGEGLVSNEQFFGPGTRLTVL.

The V and J genes are TRBV12-3 or TRBV12-4 and TRBJ1-1; D unresolved. The CDR3 extends over 13 amino acids. V gave up 1 base and J gave up 3 bases, with 6 bases separating them. CDR3 coding DNA: TGTGCCAGCAGTTTAGTGATTCACACTGAAGCTTTCTTT. Protein sequence: CASSLVIHTEAFF.

This rearrangement joins TRBV30 to TRBJ1-6, with D unresolved. Per the germline V gene, CDR1 is GTSNPN and CDR2 is SVGIG (reference sequence). V was cut by 0 bases and J by 6 bases, with 6 bases left in between. CDR3 length: 13 amino acids. In nucleotides, the CDR3 is TGTGCCTGGAGTGTCGGCAGTAATTCACCCCTCCACTTT. This translates into CAWSVGSNSPLHF.

The chain joins TRBV19 to TRBJ1-1; 7 bases are a match to TRBD1. There are 16 residues in the CDR3. After removal of 3 bases from V and 3 bases from J, the junction contained 10 bases not matched to a gene. Germline loops: CDR1 LNHDA, CDR2 SQIVND (reference sequence). CDR3 loop: CASSIRRAGGDTEAFF. The CDR3 nucleotides are TGTGCCAGTAGTATCCGTAGGGCAGGGGGTGACACTGAAGCTTTCTTT.

This clone was found a few times. The chain uses TRBV3-1 (or the pseudogene TRBV3-2) and TRBJ1-3; no reliable D call. V was clipped by 5 bases and J by 6 bases, with 5 bases between them. This CDR3 region has 11 residues. Germline values: CDR1 LGHDT, CDR2 YNNKEL (reference sequence). The CDR3 nucleotides read TGTGCCAGCAGCAGAGAAAACACCATATATTTT. This sequence encodes CASSRENTIYF.

The genes are TRBV28 and TRBJ2-7, with TRBD1 identical over 8 bases. V gave up 3 bases and J gave up 5 bases; unmatched junction bases: 12. Germline V gene sequence: CDR1 MDHEN, CDR2 SYDVKM. CDR3 size: 16 residues. CDR3 DNA sequence: TGTGCCAGCAGTTTCCAGGGGGCGCTTGGGGCCCACGAGCAGTACTTC. This gives the protein CASSFQGALGAHEQYF.

This chain joins TRBV15 and TRBJ1-2; D uncertain. The CDR3 covers 14 residues. Trimming removed 0 bases at V and 4 bases at J, with 9 bases between. Per the germline V gene, CDR1 is LNHNV and CDR2 is YYDKDF (reference sequence). CDR3 region: CATSREDGVYGYTF. The DNA of the CDR3 is TGTGCCACCAGCAGAGAAGATGGGGTCTATGGCTACACCTTC.

V and J are TRBV9 and TRBJ2-2; possibly TRBD2 for D (7 bases). Trimming pared 4 bases from V and 0 bases from J, leaving 13 bases between. The CDR3 is made up of 16 amino acids. Germline V CDR1 and CDR2: SGDLS, YYNGEE. CDR3 in amino acids: CASSSRGASNTGELFF. CDR3 in DNA: TGTGCCAGCAGCTCCCGGGGGGCCTCGAACACCGGGGAGCTGTTTTTT.

The DNA of the CDR3 is TGTGCCAGCTCATCGATGGGATCCACTGGCACTGAAGCTTTCTTT. This codes for CASSSMGSTGTEAFF. The chain recombines TRBV18 with TRBJ1-1; no clear D. Trimming removed 5 bases at V and 4 bases at J, with 17 bases between. The CDR3 has 15 amino acids. Germline V gives CDR1 KGHSH, CDR2 LQKENI.

The J gene is TRBJ2-5, the V gene TRBV3-1 (or the pseudogene TRBV3-2); TRBD2 aligns across 14 bases. The CDR3 sequence is 16 residues long. Germline CDR1 and CDR2: LGHDT and YNNKEL (reference sequence). V was pared by 3 bases and J by 4 bases, with 4 bases of the junction left unmatched. CDR3 nucleotide sequence: TGTGCCAGCAGCCACCGACTAGCGGGGGGGGTAGAGACCCAGTACTTC. This codes for CASSHRLAGGVETQYF.

The chain couples TRBV7-2 to TRBJ2-5; 10 positions agree with TRBD2. This CDR3 comprises 14 residues. Trimming removed 4 bases from V and 3 bases from J; junction bases left unmatched: 2. CDR1 SGHTA and CDR2 FQGNSA come from the germline V gene. The CDR3 reads CASSYGTSEETQYF. For the CDR3, the DNA is TGTGCCAGCAGCTACGGGACTAGCGAAGAGACCCAGTACTTC.

The chain links TRBV28 to TRBJ1-3; unclear D gene. Germline assignment: CDR1 MDHEN and CDR2 SYDVKM. The V end was cut by 0 bases, the J end by 4 bases, with 7 bases between. This CDR3 spans 14 amino acids. Here the CDR3 reads CASSLWGNGNTIYF. The CDR3 nucleotides are TGTGCCAGCAGTTTATGGGGGAACGGAAACACCATATATTTT.

The chain couples TRBV11-3 to TRBJ2-3, with 10 bases lining up with TRBD2. This CDR3 has 16 amino acids. CDR1 SGHNT and CDR2 YENEEA come from the germline V gene. The V gene end was trimmed by 1 base and the J gene end by 2 bases; junction bases not matched to a gene: 3. CDR3 in DNA: TGTGCCAGCAGCTTAGGGACTAGCGGTTCCACAGATACGCAGTATTTT. As protein: CASSLGTSGSTDTQYF.

The chain joins TRBV6-5 to TRBJ1-1; the match to TRBD1 covers 7 bases. Germline trimming cut 7 bases from V and 4 bases from J; bases unmatched to any gene: 6. The germline CDR1 and CDR2 sequences are MNHEY and SVGAGI. CDR3 length: 13 amino acids. The CDR3 loop reads CASITGESTEAFF. In nucleotides, the CDR3 is TGTGCCAGCATCACAGGGGAAAGCACTGAAGCTTTCTTT.

The rearrangement links TRBV5-1 to TRBJ1-1, with a tentative D call TRBD1 (6 bases). The germline gives CDR1 SGHRS, CDR2 YFSETQ. Between the trimmed V and J ends, which lost 7 bases and 0 bases, there was a span of 13 bases. The CDR3 is 14 residues long. CDR3 DNA sequence: TGCGCCAGCGGGAGGGGGACACTGAACACTGAAGCTTTCTTT. Encoded protein: CASGRGTLNTEAFF.

The chain links TRBV9 to TRBJ2-7, with 9 bases lining up with TRBD2. The CDR3 totals 14 residues. V shed 5 bases, J shed 6 bases, and the junction held 9 bases outside the gene matches. Germline lookup yields CDR1 SGDLS and CDR2 YYNGEE. The CDR3 spells CASREGLAIGEQYF. The CDR3 DNA reads TGTGCCAGCAGAGAGGGACTAGCAATTGGCGAGCAGTACTTC.

The CDR3 protein is CASSLVLAGGIEQFF. The CDR3 coding sequence is TGTGCCAGCAGCTTGGTTCTAGCGGGGGGGATTGAGCAGTTCTTC. The chain carries TRBV5-4 and TRBJ2-1; 12 nucleotides agree with TRBD2. V gave up 0 bases and J gave up 9 bases; unmatched junction bases: 4. The CDR3 totals 15 residues. Germline CDR1 is SGHNT and CDR2 is YYREEE (reference sequence).